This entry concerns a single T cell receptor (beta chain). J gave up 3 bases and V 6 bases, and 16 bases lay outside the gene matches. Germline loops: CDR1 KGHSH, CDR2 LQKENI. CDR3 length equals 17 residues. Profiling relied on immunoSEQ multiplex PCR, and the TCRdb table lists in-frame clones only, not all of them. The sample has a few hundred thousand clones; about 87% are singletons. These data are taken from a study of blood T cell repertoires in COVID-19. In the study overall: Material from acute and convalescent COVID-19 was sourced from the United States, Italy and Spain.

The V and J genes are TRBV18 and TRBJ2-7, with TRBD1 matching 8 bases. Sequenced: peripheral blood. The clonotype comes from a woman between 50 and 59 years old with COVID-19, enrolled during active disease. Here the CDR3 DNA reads TGTGCCAGCTCTACTAGGGGGCCAGGGGGCAGTAACTACGAGCAGTACTTC. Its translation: CASSTRGPGGSNYEQYF.